These 19 T cell receptor beta chains were all obtained from the same sample, sequenced in a study of cytomegalovirus exposure and HLA in healthy donors. The PCR made use of 60 Vbeta and 13 Jbeta primers. Clones were sequenced by immunoSEQ multiplex PCR, and TCRdb holds only the in-frame ones, with some missing. The sample lists approximately 200,000 clones, over 60% seen once, with about 14% in the top ten. Sequenced material: PBMCs. These receptors were collected from a man aged 40-49 years in good health and CMV-seronegative.

The chain uses TRBV27 and TRBJ2-5; 7 nucleotides line up with TRBD1. With V trimmed by 4 bases and J by 5 bases, 13 bases remained unmatched. Germline V gene sequence: CDR1 MNHEY, CDR2 SMNVEV (reference sequence). This CDR3 comprises 16 residues. The CDR3 DNA sequence: TGTGCCAGCAGTTGGGGTTTGAGGGGGCGCGGGGAGACCCAGTACTTC. Residues: CASSWGLRGRGETQYF.

The rearrangement joins TRBV5-4 to TRBJ2-3; weak D call: TRBD2 (7 bases). CDR1 and CDR2 (germline): SGHNT, YYREEE (reference sequence). Trimming pared 6 bases from V and 5 bases from J, leaving 28 bases between. The CDR3 is 18 amino acids. The CDR3 reads CASTKGRVRGRAGDTQYF. CDR3 DNA sequence: TGTGCCAGCACCAAGGGGCGAGTTAGGGGGAGGGCCGGAGATACGCAGTATTTT.

The chain carries TRBV5-8 and TRBJ2-1; 9 bases are shared with TRBD1. The length of the CDR3 is 16 residues. CDR1 and CDR2 from the germline V gene are SGHTS and YDEGEE. Losses at the gene ends were 3 bases for V and 5 bases for J; bases not matched to a gene: 9. CDR3 sequence reads: CASSSPSGQGNNEQFF. Written as DNA, the CDR3 is TGTGCCAGCAGCTCCCCATCAGGACAGGGGAACAATGAGCAGTTCTTC.

This clone was detected only a few times. The chain employs TRBV7-9 and TRBJ1-2; D not certain. Germline values: CDR1 SEHNR, CDR2 FQNEAQ (reference sequence). The V end was cut by 5 bases, the J end by 4 bases, with 17 bases between. The length of the CDR3 is 15 residues. The CDR3, as DNA: TGTGCCAGCAGCCCCAATATCGGGTCGGGCTATGGCTACACCTTC. The encoded protein is CASSPNIGSGYGYTF.

The chain employs TRBV29-1 and TRBJ2-7; 8 bases match TRBD2. The CDR3 spans 17 residues. V was pared by 2 bases and J by 2 bases, with 14 bases of the junction left unmatched. Germline V gives CDR1 SQVTM, CDR2 ANQGSEA. The CDR3 bases are TGCAGCGTTGAATTAGGGCTAGCGGGTTCCACCACCTACGAGCAGTACTTC. Translation: CSVELGLAGSTTYEQYF.

The V and J genes are TRBV9 and TRBJ1-1; weak D call: TRBD1 (6 bases). The germline V gene encodes CDR1 SGDLS and CDR2 YYNGEE. The CDR3 loop spans 16 amino acids. Trimming took 3 bases from V and 6 from J, leaving 21 bases between them. Here the CDR3 reads CASSARGEGRGAEAFF. DNA of the CDR3: TGTGCCAGCAGCGCCAGGGGAGAGGGTCGGGGGGCTGAAGCTTTCTTT.

The chain links TRBV7-6 to TRBJ1-1, with 8 bases identical to TRBD1. V dropped 0 bases and J dropped 2; count of bases not matched to a gene: 2. In germline, CDR1 is SGHVS, CDR2 FNYEAQ. CDR3 size: 15 residues. The CDR3 coding sequence is TGTGCCAGCAGCTTAGCGGGGACAGGCAACACTGAAGCTTTCTTT. Translated: CASSLAGTGNTEAFF.

The chain uses TRBV5-1 and TRBJ2-5; 8 bases are shared with TRBD2. V shed 0 bases and J 1 base; nucleotides not matched to a gene: 11. This CDR3 region has 18 residues. Germline CDR1 reads SGHRS; CDR2 reads YFSETQ. This CDR3 reads CASSLEGGVAGTQETQYF. CDR3 bases: TGCGCCAGCAGCTTGGAAGGTGGGGTAGCGGGGACCCAAGAGACCCAGTACTTC.

The genes are TRBV7-3 and TRBJ2-1; possible D gene TRBD1, 5 bases. The ends were cut back, 5 bases at V and 1 base at J, with 15 bases in the middle. This CDR3 is built from 16 residues. Germline V CDR1 and CDR2: SGHTA, FQGTGA. For the CDR3, the DNA is TGTGCCAGCAGCCCCACAGGAAATCCGTCCTACAATGAGCAGTTCTTC. It encodes CASSPTGNPSYNEQFF.

Here the CDR3 DNA reads TGCGCCAGCAGCCAAGGCGCCGGGACAGGGCTCACAGATACGCAGTATTTT. Its protein is CASSQGAGTGLTDTQYF. The chain joins TRBV4-3 to TRBJ2-3; 9 bases agree with TRBD1. The junction had 7 bases not matched to a gene; V was cut back by 1 base and J by 2 bases. Germline CDR1 reads LGHNA; CDR2 reads YSLEER. CDR3 length equals 17 residues.

DNA for the CDR3: TGTGCCAGCAGTCGGGACAGAACACCCCTCCACTTT. As protein: CASSRDRTPLHF. V and J are TRBV27 and TRBJ1-6, with 7 nucleotides matching TRBD1. Germline V gives CDR1 MNHEY, CDR2 SMNVEV (reference sequence). V was pared by 5 bases and J by 11 bases, with 3 bases of the junction left unmatched. The CDR3 extends over 12 amino acids.

The V and J genes are TRBV27 and TRBJ1-5, with D perhaps matching TRBD1 (5 bases). The CDR3 totals 15 residues. Trimming left V 11 bases short and J 0 bases short, with 17 bases between. Germline CDR1 MNHEY, CDR2 SMNVEV (reference sequence). CDR3: CAGPRQHYSNQPQHF. The CDR3 DNA reads as TGTGCCGGTCCAAGACAGCACTATAGCAATCAGCCCCAGCATTTT.

This rearrangement joins TRBV4-2 to TRBJ2-1; 10 positions match TRBD1. Germline assignment: CDR1 LGHNA and CDR2 YNFKEQ. The CDR3 consists of 14 residues. The ends lost 1 base at V and 6 bases at J; junction bases unmatched: 0. The CDR3 loop reads CASSQGTGGNEQFF. The CDR3 DNA follows: TGTGCCAGCAGCCAAGGGACAGGGGGCAATGAGCAGTTCTTC.

The chain carries TRBV15 and TRBJ2-1; D gene ambiguous. The CDR3 has 16 residues. V was pared by 0 bases and J by 6 bases, with 15 bases between. Germline lookup yields CDR1 LNHNV and CDR2 YYDKDF (reference sequence). CDR3 in DNA: TGTGCCACCAGCAGAGATGCACTTTCAAGAGGCAATGAGCAGTTCTTC. Protein: CATSRDALSRGNEQFF.

This chain uses TRBV5-6 with TRBJ1-5; D remains unclear. The CDR3 is made up of 14 amino acids. From germline, CDR1 is SGHDT and CDR2 YYEEEE. V was cut by 2 bases and J by 1 base, with 7 bases left in between. In DNA form, the CDR3 reads TGTGCCAGCAGCTTACTCGGGAGCAATCAGCCCCAGCATTTT. Translation: CASSLLGSNQPQHF.

This clone was recorded a few times. The rearrangement links TRBV28 to TRBJ2-3; D is perhaps TRBD2 (6 bases). Germline CDR1 MDHEN, CDR2 SYDVKM. The CDR3 extends over 12 amino acids. The V gene lost 8 bases and the J gene lost 5 bases, with 11 bases spanning the gap. The CDR3 here is CASRPGEDTQYF. The DNA for the CDR3 is TGTGCCAGCCGGCCGGGGGAAGATACGCAGTATTTT.

As DNA, the CDR3 is TGTGCCAGCAGTTTGACAGGGTTGTACACTGAAGCTTTCTTT. Translation gives CASSLTGLYTEAFF. This sequence joins TRBV7-2 and TRBJ1-1, with TRBD1 identical over 7 bases. Germline loops: CDR1 SGHTA, CDR2 FQGNSA. V dropped 6 bases and J dropped 3; count of bases not matched to a gene: 7. The CDR3 consists of 14 residues.

The chain is built from TRBV7-6 and TRBJ2-3; 7 nucleotides match TRBD2. The CDR3 totals 16 residues. Germline V CDR1 and CDR2: SGHVS, FNYEAQ. V shed 5 bases and J 3 bases; nucleotides not matched to a gene: 11. CDR3 sequence: CASSARLALTTDTQYF. In nucleotides, the CDR3 is TGTGCCAGCAGCGCAAGACTAGCTTTAACGACAGATACGCAGTATTTT.

This clone was recorded only once. This rearrangement joins TRBV2 to TRBJ2-1; 11 bases are shared with TRBD2. This CDR3 has 15 residues. The V gene end was trimmed by 6 bases and the J gene end by 4 bases; junction bases not matched to a gene: 5. The V gene's germline CDR1 is SNHLY and CDR2 FYNNEI. CDR3 sequence reads: CASSHSGGVYNEQFF. In nucleotides, the CDR3 is TGTGCCAGCAGCCATAGCGGGGGGGTTTACAATGAGCAGTTCTTC.